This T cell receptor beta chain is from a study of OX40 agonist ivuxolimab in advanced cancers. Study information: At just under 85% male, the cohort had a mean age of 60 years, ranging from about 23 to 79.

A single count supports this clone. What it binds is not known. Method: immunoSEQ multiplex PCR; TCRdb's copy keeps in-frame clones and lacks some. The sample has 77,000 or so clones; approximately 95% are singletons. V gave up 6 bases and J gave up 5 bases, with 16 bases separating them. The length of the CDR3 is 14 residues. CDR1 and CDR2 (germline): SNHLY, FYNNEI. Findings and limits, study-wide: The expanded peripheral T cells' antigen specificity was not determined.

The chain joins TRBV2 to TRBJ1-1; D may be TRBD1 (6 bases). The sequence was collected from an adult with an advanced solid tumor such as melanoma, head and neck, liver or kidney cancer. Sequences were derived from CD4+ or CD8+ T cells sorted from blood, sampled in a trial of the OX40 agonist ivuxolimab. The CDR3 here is CASRVQGEGTEAFF. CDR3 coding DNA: TGTGCCAGCAGGGTACAGGGTGAGGGGACTGAAGCTTTCTTT.